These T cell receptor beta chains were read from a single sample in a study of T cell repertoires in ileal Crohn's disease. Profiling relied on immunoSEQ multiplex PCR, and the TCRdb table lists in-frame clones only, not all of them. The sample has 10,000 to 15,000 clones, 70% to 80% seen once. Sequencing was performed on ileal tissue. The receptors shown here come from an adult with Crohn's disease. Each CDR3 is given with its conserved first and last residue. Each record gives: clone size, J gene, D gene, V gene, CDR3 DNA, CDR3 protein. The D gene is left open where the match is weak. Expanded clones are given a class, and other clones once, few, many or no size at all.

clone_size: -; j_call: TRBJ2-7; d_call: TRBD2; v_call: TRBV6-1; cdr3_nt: TGTGCCAGCAGTGAAGTAGCGGGGGGGGTCTACGAGCAGTACTTC; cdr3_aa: CASSEVAGGVYEQYF
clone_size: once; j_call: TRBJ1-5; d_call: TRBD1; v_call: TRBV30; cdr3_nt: TGTGCCTGTACAGGGGAATCCAATCAGCCCCAGCATTTT; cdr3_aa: CACTGESNQPQHF
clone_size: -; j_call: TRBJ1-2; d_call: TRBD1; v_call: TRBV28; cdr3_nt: TGTGCCAGCAGTTTACTGCATCCGGGACAGGGGGCTGATGGCTACACCTTC; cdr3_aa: CASSLLHPGQGADGYTF
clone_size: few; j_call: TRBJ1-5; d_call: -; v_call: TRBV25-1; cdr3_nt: TGTGCCAGCAGTGCCGTGAATGAGGGGGAGATCGGGGTTGCCCAGCATTTT; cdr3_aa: CASSAVNEGEIGVAQHF
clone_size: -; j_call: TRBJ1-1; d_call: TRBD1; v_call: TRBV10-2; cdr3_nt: TGCGCCAGCAGAAAGACAGGGGACTCTGAAGCTTTCTTT; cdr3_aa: CASRKTGDSEAFF
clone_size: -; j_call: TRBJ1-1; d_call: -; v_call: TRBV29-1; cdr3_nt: TGCAGCGTTGGTAGGAACACTGAAGCTTTCTTT; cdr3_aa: CSVGRNTEAFF
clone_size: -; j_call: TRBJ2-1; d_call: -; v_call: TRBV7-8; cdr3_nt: TGTGCCAGCAGCCCAGATTCGAGAAGGGGTGAGCAGTTCTTC; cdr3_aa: CASSPDSRRGEQFF
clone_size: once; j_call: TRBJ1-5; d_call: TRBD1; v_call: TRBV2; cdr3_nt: TGTGCCAGCAGTGGGGGGGACAGGGATCAGCCCCAGCATTTT; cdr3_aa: CASSGGDRDQPQHF
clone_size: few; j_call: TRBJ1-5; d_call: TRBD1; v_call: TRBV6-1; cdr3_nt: TGTGCCAGCAGTGAATGGGACAGGGTACGGGCCAATCAGCCCCAGCATTTT; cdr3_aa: CASSEWDRVRANQPQHF
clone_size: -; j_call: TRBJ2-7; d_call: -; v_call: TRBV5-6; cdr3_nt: TGTGCCAGCAGCCTCGGGCCGGGAGCCCAGGACTACGAGCAGTACTTC; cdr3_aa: CASSLGPGAQDYEQYF
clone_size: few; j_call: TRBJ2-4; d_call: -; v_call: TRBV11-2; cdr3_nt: TGTGCCAGCAGCTTAGACGGAGTTTTAGCCAAAAACATTCAGTACTTC; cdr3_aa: CASSLDGVLAKNIQYF
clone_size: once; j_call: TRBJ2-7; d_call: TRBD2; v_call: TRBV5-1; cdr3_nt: TGCGCCAGCAGCCCTACGTTGACGGGAGGTTCTTACGAGCAGTACTTC; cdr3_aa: CASSPTLTGGSYEQYF
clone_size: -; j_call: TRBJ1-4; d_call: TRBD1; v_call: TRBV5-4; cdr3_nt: TGTGCCAGCAGCTCAGGACAGGGGGCAGCCCTGAATGAAAAACTGTTTTTT; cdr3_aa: CASSSGQGAALNEKLFF
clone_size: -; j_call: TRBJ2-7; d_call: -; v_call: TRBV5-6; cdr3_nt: TGTGCCAGCAGCTCCCTAGGTTCCTACGAGCAGTACTTC; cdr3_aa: CASSSLGSYEQYF
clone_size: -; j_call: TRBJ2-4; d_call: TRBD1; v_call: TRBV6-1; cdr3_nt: TGTGCCAGCAGTGAGGGACAGGGTGTGTACTTC; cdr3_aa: CASSEGQGVYF
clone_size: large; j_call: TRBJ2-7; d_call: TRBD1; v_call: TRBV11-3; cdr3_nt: TGTGCCAGCAGCTTGCTGAGGGACAGGCAATACGAGCAGTACTTC; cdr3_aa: CASSLLRDRQYEQYF
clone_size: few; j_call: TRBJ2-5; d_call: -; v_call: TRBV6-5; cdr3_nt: TGTGCCAGCAGCCCAGGACGGGGGTACCAAGAGACCCAGTACTTC; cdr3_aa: CASSPGRGYQETQYF
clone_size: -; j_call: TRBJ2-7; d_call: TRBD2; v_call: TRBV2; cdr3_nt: TGTGCCAGCAACCCTAGCGGGGGGGACTCCTACGAGCAGTACTTC; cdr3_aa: CASNPSGGDSYEQYF
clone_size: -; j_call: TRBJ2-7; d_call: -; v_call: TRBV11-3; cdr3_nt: TGTGCCAGCAGCCCCTCGCGGGGCAGAAGCTACGAGCAGTACTTC; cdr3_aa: CASSPSRGRSYEQYF
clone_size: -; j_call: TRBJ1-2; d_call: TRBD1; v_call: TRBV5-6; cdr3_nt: TGTGCCAGCAGCTGGGGGGGACTAGGGGGCCCAAACTATGGCTACACCTTC; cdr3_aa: CASSWGGLGGPNYGYTF
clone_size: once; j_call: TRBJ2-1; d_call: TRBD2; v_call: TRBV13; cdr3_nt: TGTGCCAGCAGCCCCAGCGGGAGGGCCGCTGATGAGCAGTTCTTC; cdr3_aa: CASSPSGRAADEQFF
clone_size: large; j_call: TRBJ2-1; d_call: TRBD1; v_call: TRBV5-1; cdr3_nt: TGCGCCAGCAGCTTGGGAACAGGGGGCCCTAATGAGCAGTTCTTC; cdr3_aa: CASSLGTGGPNEQFF
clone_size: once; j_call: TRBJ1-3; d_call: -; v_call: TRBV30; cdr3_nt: TGTGCCTGGAGTGTGGGGGGTTCTGGAAACACCATATATTTT; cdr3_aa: CAWSVGGSGNTIYF
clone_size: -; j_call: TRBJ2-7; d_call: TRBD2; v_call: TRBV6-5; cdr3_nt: TGTGCCAGCAGTTACGGCGGGAGGTTCTCCTACGAGCAGTACTTC; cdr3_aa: CASSYGGRFSYEQYF
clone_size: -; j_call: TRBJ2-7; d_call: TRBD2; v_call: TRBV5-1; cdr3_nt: TGCGCCAGCAGCTTCCCTAGCGGGGGAATCTACGAGCAGTACTTC; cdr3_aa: CASSFPSGGIYEQYF
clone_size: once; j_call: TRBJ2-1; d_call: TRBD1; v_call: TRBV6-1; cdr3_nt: TGTGCCAGCAGTACGGGACAGCCAGTCTTC; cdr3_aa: CASSTGQPVF
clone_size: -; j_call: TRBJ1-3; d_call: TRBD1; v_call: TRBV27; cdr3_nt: TGTGCCAGCAGCTGGACAGGGTCTGGAAACACCATATATTTT; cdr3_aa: CASSWTGSGNTIYF
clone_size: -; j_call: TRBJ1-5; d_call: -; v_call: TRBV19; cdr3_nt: TGTGCCAGTCGAGGGTACATAAATCAGCCCCAGCATTTT; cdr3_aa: CASRGYINQPQHF
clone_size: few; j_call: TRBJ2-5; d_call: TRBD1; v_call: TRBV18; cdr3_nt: TGTGCCAGCTCACCCCCCGGGACAGCTTCCAAAGAGACCCAGTACTTC; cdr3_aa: CASSPPGTASKETQYF
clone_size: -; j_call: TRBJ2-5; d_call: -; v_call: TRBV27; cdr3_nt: TGTGCCAGCAGTTCCCGACTAGACGCACAAGAGACCCAGTACTTC; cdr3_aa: CASSSRLDAQETQYF
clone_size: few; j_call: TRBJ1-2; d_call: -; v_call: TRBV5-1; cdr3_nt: TGCGCCAGCAGCTTGTATCCAGGGGCGAGCTATGGCTACACCTTC; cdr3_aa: CASSLYPGASYGYTF
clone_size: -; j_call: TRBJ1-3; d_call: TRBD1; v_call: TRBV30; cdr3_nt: TGTGCCTGGAGGGTCAGGGGGTCTGGAAACACCATATATTTT; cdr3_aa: CAWRVRGSGNTIYF
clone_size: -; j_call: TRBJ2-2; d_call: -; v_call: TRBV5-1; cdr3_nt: TGCGCCAGCACCCCTACGCGGACCGGGGAGCTGTTTTTT; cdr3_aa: CASTPTRTGELFF
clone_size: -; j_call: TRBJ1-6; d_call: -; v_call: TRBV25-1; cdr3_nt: TGTGCCAGCAGTGGCGGGTGGGCAGGAGGGAATTCACCCCTCCACTTT; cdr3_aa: CASSGGWAGGNSPLHF
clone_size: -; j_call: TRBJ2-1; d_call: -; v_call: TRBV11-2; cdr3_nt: TGTGCCAGCAAATCCGCTAGCTCCTACAATGAGCAGTTCTTC; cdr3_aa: CASKSASSYNEQFF
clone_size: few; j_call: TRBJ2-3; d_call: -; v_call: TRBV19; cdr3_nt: TGTGCCAGTAGTACTGTTACTAGCCGGAACACAGATACGCAGTATTTT; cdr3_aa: CASSTVTSRNTDTQYF
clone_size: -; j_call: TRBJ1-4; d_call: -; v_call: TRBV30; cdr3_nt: TGTGCCTGGAGATCGCTGGGGCCCGACAGTGCAACTAATGAAAAACTGTTTTTT; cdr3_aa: CAWRSLGPDSATNEKLFF
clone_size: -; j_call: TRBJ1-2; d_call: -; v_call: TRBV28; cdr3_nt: TGTGCCAGCAGTTTAGCGGGGGTTGGCTACACCTTC; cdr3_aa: CASSLAGVGYTF
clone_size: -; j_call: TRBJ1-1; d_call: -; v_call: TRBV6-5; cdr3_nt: TGTGCCAGCAGTTACGGCAGGGGTACTGAAGCTTTCTTT; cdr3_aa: CASSYGRGTEAFF
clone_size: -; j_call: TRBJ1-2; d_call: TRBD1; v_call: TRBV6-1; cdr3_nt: TGTGCCAGCAGTGCCCTTTCGGGACAGGGGGACTATGGCTACACCTTC; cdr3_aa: CASSALSGQGDYGYTF
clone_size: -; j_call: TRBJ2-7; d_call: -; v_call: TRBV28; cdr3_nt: TGTGCCAGCAGTTTACCACGACGACAATCCTACGAGCAGTACTTC; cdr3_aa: CASSLPRRQSYEQYF
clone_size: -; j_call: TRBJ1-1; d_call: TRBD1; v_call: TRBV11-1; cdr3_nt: TGTGCCAGCAGCTCGACAGGGCGCCACACTGAAGCTTTCTTT; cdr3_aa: CASSSTGRHTEAFF
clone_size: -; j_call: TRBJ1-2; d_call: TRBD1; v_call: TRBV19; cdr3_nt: TGTGCCAGTAGTCGCCGGGACAGGGAGTTCTATGGCTACACCTTC; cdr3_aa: CASSRRDREFYGYTF
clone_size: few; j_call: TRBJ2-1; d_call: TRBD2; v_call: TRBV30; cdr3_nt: TGTGCCTGGAGTGCCACTAGCGGCGGGAGGCAGTTCTTC; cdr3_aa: CAWSATSGGRQFF
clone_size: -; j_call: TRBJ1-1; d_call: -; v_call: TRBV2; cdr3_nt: TGTGCCAGCCAGTTGTTGGACACTGAAGCTTTCTTT; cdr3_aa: CASQLLDTEAFF
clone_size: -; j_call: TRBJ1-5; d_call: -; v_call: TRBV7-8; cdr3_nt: TGTGCCAGCAGCTTTGGGGCCCGCAATCAGCCCCAGCATTTT; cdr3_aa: CASSFGARNQPQHF
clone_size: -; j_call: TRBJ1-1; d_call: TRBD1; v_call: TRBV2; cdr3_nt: TGTGCCAGCAGTACAGGGGAGGACACTGAAGCTTTCTTT; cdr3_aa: CASSTGEDTEAFF
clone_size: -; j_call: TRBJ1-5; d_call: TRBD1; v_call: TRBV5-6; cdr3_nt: TGTGCCAGCAGCTGGGGACAGGGAAATCAGCCCCAGCATTTT; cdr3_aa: CASSWGQGNQPQHF
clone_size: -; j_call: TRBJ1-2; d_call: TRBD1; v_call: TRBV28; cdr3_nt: TGTGCCAGCAGTTTATCTCTCGGGACAGGGGGGTATGGCTACACCTTC; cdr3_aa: CASSLSLGTGGYGYTF
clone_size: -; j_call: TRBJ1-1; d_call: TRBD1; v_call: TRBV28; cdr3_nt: TGTGCCAGCAGATATTCGGGGGACAGGGGTGCTGAAGCTTTCTTT; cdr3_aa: CASRYSGDRGAEAFF
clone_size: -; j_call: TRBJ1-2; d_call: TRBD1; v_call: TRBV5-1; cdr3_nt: TGCGCCAGCAGCTTGGCCGGGACAGGGTTCATTGGGGCCTATGGCTACACCTTC; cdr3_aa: CASSLAGTGFIGAYGYTF
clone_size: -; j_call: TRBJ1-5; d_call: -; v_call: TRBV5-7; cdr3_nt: TGTGCCAGCAGGCACCCTGAGGGGGTAGACAGTGGTCAGCCCCAGCATTTT; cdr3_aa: CASRHPEGVDSGQPQHF
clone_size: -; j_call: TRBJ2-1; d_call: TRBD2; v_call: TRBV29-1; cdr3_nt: TGCAGCGTTGACCGACTAGCGGGAAATGAGCAGTTCTTC; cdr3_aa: CSVDRLAGNEQFF
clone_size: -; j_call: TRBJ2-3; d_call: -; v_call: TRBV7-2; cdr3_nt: TGTGCCAGCAGCTTACCTAGCACAGATACGCAGTATTTT; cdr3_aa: CASSLPSTDTQYF